These 22 T cell receptor beta chains were sequenced from one sample in a study of CD8 T cells in ankylosing spondylitis. MiXCR, run by TCRdb on the 5' RACE reads, gives a single entry per CDR3 protein. The data contain 250,000 to 300,000 distinct CDR3 sequences, over 15% of them singletons. Sequencing was done on a sample of blood, either unsorted or a sorted T cell fraction (not recorded which). The origin of the receptors is a male donor with ankylosing spondylitis or in good health (not recorded which).

At least ten counts were recorded for this clonotype. V is TRBV5-1 and J is TRBJ2-1, with D perhaps TRBD1 (5 bases). This CDR3 spans 15 amino acids. CDR1 is SGHRS and CDR2 is YFSETQ in the germline V gene. V lost 3 bases and J lost 0, with 10 bases in between. The CDR3 loop reads CASSSRQSSYNEQFF. The CDR3 nucleotides are TGCGCCAGCAGCTCCAGACAGAGCTCCTACAATGAGCAGTTCTTC.

Only a few counts were recorded for this clonotype. The chain combines TRBV20-1 with TRBJ2-2; 7 bases line up with TRBD2. J was trimmed by 0 bases and V by 1 base; bases with no gene match: 5. The CDR3 spans 16 residues. The germline V gene encodes CDR1 DFQATT and CDR2 SNEGSKA (reference sequence). CDR3 coding DNA: TGCAGTGCTAGAGGCCTTGGGAGGGCGAACACCGGGGAGCTGTTTTTT. Residues: CSARGLGRANTGELFF.

Only one count was recorded for this clonotype. V and J are TRBV6-2 or TRBV6-3 and TRBJ2-4; the match to TRBD2 covers 10 bases. Germline loops: CDR1 MNHEY, CDR2 SVGEGT. V trimming: 4 bases; J trimming: 1 base; junction bases outside the gene matches: 7. The CDR3 runs to 17 residues. The CDR3 loop is CASSFQSGRAAKNIQYF. The CDR3 bases are TGTGCCAGCAGTTTCCAGAGCGGGAGGGCCGCCAAAAACATTCAGTACTTC.

The CDR3 reads CASSPNRGAEQYV. Written as DNA, the CDR3 is TGTGCCAGCTCACCAAATCGGGGGGCCGAGCAGTACGTC. The V call is TRBV18, the J call TRBJ2-7; a possible D gene is TRBD2 (7 bases). The V and J ends lost 2 bases and 6 bases respectively, with 11 bases between them. This CDR3 is built from 13 residues. Germline CDR1 and CDR2: KGHSH and LQKENI.

Details on this clonotype: At one boundary the junction diverges from the germline segment, which might be a read error. The chain employs TRBV20-1 and TRBJ2-1; D ambiguous. CDR3 length equals 13 residues. Germline CDR1 DFQATT, CDR2 SNEGSKA (reference sequence). The CDR3 sequence: CSAILSGYNAQFF. In nucleotides, the CDR3 is TGCAGTGCTATCCTATCCGGCTACAATGCGCAGTTCTTC.

This clonotype has ten or more counts. The chain joins TRBV6-5 to TRBJ1-1; D ambiguous. CDR3 size: 13 residues. The germline V gene has CDR1 MNHEY and CDR2 SVGAGI. The V end was cut by 2 bases, the J end by 2 bases, with 6 bases between. The CDR3 protein is CASSYLINTEAFF. In DNA, the CDR3 is TGTGCCAGCAGTTACCTCATAAACACTGAAGCTTTCTTT.

The rearrangement links TRBV20-1 to TRBJ1-6; D might be TRBD1 (5 bases). Germline CDR1 is DFQATT and CDR2 is SNEGSKA (reference sequence). Trimming left V 0 bases short and J 4 bases short, with 13 bases between. The CDR3 runs 16 residues. The CDR3 sequence is CSARDRGTQYNSPLHF. CDR3 coding DNA: TGCAGTGCTAGAGATCGGGGGACCCAATATAATTCACCCCTCCACTTT.

This clonotype was picked up many times. The chain is built from TRBV20-1 and TRBJ1-5, with TRBD1 identical over 7 bases. The CDR3 loop spans 14 amino acids. The V gene's germline CDR1 is DFQATT and CDR2 SNEGSKA (reference sequence). J was trimmed by 4 bases and V by 0 bases; bases with no gene match: 3. The CDR3 spells CSARDRTGNQPQHF. The CDR3 DNA follows: TGCAGTGCTAGAGATCGGACAGGTAATCAGCCCCAGCATTTT.

This clonotype was observed a handful of times. CDR3 nucleotides: TGTGCTAGTGGTTTAGGAGATACGCAGTATTTT. This translates into CASGLGDTQYF. V is TRBV12-5 and J is TRBJ2-3; no firm D call. Germline CDR1 reads LGHNT; CDR2 reads FRNRAP. Trimming took 3 bases from V and 5 from J, leaving 3 bases between them. The CDR3 extends over 11 amino acids.

This clonotype was counted between two and nine times. The chain combines TRBV12-3 or TRBV12-4 with TRBJ2-2, with D maybe TRBD1 (5 bases). V lost 6 bases and J 1 base, leaving 6 bases between the germline ends. The CDR3 runs to 13 residues. The CDR3 protein is CASRQVNTGELFF. The DNA of the CDR3 is TGTGCCAGCAGACAGGTGAACACCGGGGAGCTGTTTTTT.

J is TRBJ1-1 and V is TRBV5-1; possible D gene TRBD1, 6 bases. V lost 4 bases and J lost 0, with 13 bases in between. Germline CDR1 SGHRS, CDR2 YFSETQ. This CDR3 is built from 15 residues. The CDR3 here is CASSPTQGLNTEAFF. The CDR3 DNA reads as TGCGCCAGCAGCCCTACGCAGGGGTTGAACACTGAAGCTTTCTTT.

The J gene is TRBJ2-3, the V gene TRBV15, with D unclear. CDR3 size: 14 residues. Germline V gene data show CDR1 as LNHNV and CDR2 as YYDKDF (reference sequence). Trimming left V 6 bases short and J 0 bases short, with 10 bases between. This CDR3 reads CATSGMSSTDTQYF. The CDR3 bases are TGTGCCACCAGTGGGATGTCTAGCACAGATACGCAGTATTTT.

The chain recombines TRBV20-1 with TRBJ2-1; a weak D match, TRBD1 (5 bases). The germline V gene has CDR1 DFQATT and CDR2 SNEGSKA (reference sequence). Trimming pared 4 bases from V and 0 bases from J, leaving 16 bases between. The CDR3 runs 16 residues. The CDR3 sequence: CSATESRGSSYNEQFF. The CDR3 nucleotides read TGCAGTGCTACCGAGAGTAGGGGCAGCTCCTACAATGAGCAGTTCTTC.

This clonotype was detected once. This chain joins TRBV18 and TRBJ1-5; 7 positions agree with TRBD1. Trimming at V came to 1 base and at J to 5 bases, leaving 2 bases not matched to a gene. Germline V CDR1 and CDR2: KGHSH, LQKENI. The CDR3 loop spans 14 amino acids. The CDR3 sequence: CASSPRQGDQPQHF. DNA of the CDR3: TGTGCCAGCTCACCACGGCAGGGGGATCAGCCCCAGCATTTT.

The V gene is TRBV7-6, the J gene TRBJ1-3; a possible D gene is TRBD1 (5 bases). CDR1 SGHVS and CDR2 FNYEAQ come from the germline V gene. The V end was cut by 8 bases, the J end by 0 bases, with 11 bases between. The CDR3 sequence is 14 residues long. The DNA for the CDR3 is TGTGCCAGCGGCAGGGCGAGCTCTGGAAACACCATATATTTT. This gives the protein CASGRASSGNTIYF.

This clonotype was picked up a small number of times. The chain uses TRBV12-3 or TRBV12-4 and TRBJ1-6; the match to TRBD1 covers 9 bases. The CDR3 spans 14 residues. The junction had 6 bases not matched to a gene; V was cut back by 7 bases and J by 8 bases. Written as DNA, the CDR3 is TGTGCCAGCACCCTACAGGGGGCGGATTCACCCCTCCACTTT. Protein: CASTLQGADSPLHF.

This clonotype was counted only a few times. The V gene is TRBV5-1, the J gene TRBJ2-1; D is possibly TRBD2 (5 bases). V was pared by 0 bases and J by 0 bases, with 13 bases between. The CDR3 has 17 residues. The germline CDR1 and CDR2 sequences are SGHRS and YFSETQ. CDR3 DNA: TGCGCCAGCAGCTTGGCGCAGCGGAGAAGCTCCTACAATGAGCAGTTCTTC. It specifies CASSLAQRRSSYNEQFF.

This clonotype occurred many times. The chain is built from TRBV10-3 and TRBJ1-5; D unclear. The CDR3 totals 13 residues. The germline gives CDR1 ENHRY, CDR2 SYGVKD. V gave up 2 bases and J gave up 4 bases, with 6 bases separating them. CDR3 protein: CAISEAGNQPQHF. The CDR3 nucleotides are TGTGCCATCAGTGAGGCCGGGAATCAGCCCCAGCATTTT.

The J gene is TRBJ2-1, the V gene TRBV14; 8 positions agree with TRBD2. From germline, CDR1 is SGHDN and CDR2 FVKESK. The V gene end was trimmed by 0 bases and the J gene end by 0 bases; junction bases not matched to a gene: 4. The CDR3 has 17 amino acids. The chain's CDR3 is CASSQDLLAGSYNEQFF. The CDR3 coding sequence is TGTGCCAGCAGCCAAGATTTGCTAGCGGGCTCCTACAATGAGCAGTTCTTC.

The chain combines TRBV6-5 with TRBJ2-7; 11 nucleotides match TRBD2. Per the germline V gene, CDR1 is MNHEY and CDR2 is SVGAGI. This CDR3 is 17 amino acids long. After removal of 4 bases from V and 4 bases from J, the junction contained 12 bases not matched to a gene. The CDR3: CASSSSFRTSGGYEQYV. Written as DNA, the CDR3 is TGTGCCAGCAGTTCCTCATTTCGTACTAGCGGGGGTTACGAGCAGTACGTC.

The chain uses TRBV20-1 and TRBJ2-1; 10 bases line up with TRBD1. The germline CDR1 and CDR2 sequences are DFQATT and SNEGSKA (reference sequence). This CDR3 has 12 amino acids. CDR3 coding DNA: TGCAGGCCGGGACAGGGGACCAATGAGCAGTTCTTC. Translating it yields CRPGQGTNEQFF.

The chain links TRBV7-2 to TRBJ1-4; D may be TRBD1 (6 bases). The CDR3 runs to 14 residues. Trimming removed 6 bases from V and 7 bases from J, with 15 bases in between. Germline CDR1 reads SGHTA; CDR2 reads FQGNSA. The CDR3: CASRQQGYAEKLFF. The CDR3 DNA follows: TGTGCCAGCAGGCAACAGGGATACGCTGAAAAACTGTTTTTT.